What follows describes a single T cell receptor beta chain. Its binding antigen is unknown. Base quality data are lacking; no much larger clone is found one base away. Using the deep immunoSEQ assay, multiplex PCR amplified TCR CDR3 regions from genomic DNA. For each cell subset, the extracted genomic DNA was distributed evenly across all wells of several immunoSEQ 96-well plates, and each plate served as one replicate. For unsorted PBMC, each replicate PCR was loaded with about 280 ng genomic DNA, equivalent to 25,000 to 35,000 T cell genomes. Unsorted PBMC genomic DNA was sequenced across ten immunoSEQ deep assay plates. Purified libraries were measured with a Qubit 3.0 fluorometer, size-checked on a Bioanalyzer 2100, and measured again with the KAPA Library Quantification kit. Every immunoSEQ 96-well plate was sequenced on a separate single-read 150-cycle Illumina NextSeq 550 flow cell. The authors' pipeline ran thus. Because only junctional sequences without quality scores were contained in the immunoSEQ output, filtering matching that applied to full-length reads could not be performed. Sequences were annotated with PyIR, a Python wrapper for IgBLAST v1.9, and V/J genes and CDR3 were assigned using IMGT germline references. Any read was removed if the V/J assignment was weak (E-value above 1e-6), the CDR3 was missing, or the read contained stop codons, out-of-frame junctions, or ambiguous translated residues. V3J clonotypes were defined as sequences sharing the same inferred V gene, J gene, and CDR3 amino acid sequence. Percentage overlap between repertoires was calculated by dividing the number of shared unique clonotypes by the size of the smaller repertoire. Richness of each repertoire was evaluated using RTK rarefaction, the Chao1 estimator, and Recon v2.1 estimates of unobserved clonotypes. This is the immuneACCESS table as TCRdb keeps it, with only in-frame sequences that have V and J called. A part of the clones is gone; compared with another copy, unresolved V genes explain less than half, and the rest is unexplained. V and J calls and clone size are those listed in that table; D and trimming were worked out from the DNA. A total of more than 450,000 clones appear in this sample, about four fifths of them only once. Roughly 13% of the sample is held by the ten biggest clonotypes.

CDR1 and CDR2 are drawn from the germline V gene: MGHRA, YSYEKL. The CDR3 covers 16 residues, taking in both the cysteine and the phenylalanine. Solely the CDR3 DNA is kept, with 48 bases framed from the first base. The V end gives up 2 bases and the J end 2 bases, leaving 6 bases in the junction not matched to a gene. The sample comes from a study of shared clonotypes between healthy human individuals (dated by TCRdb to 2018 to 2021). With regard to the full study: A couple of women and a few men aged 18 to 49 years were included in the cohort. Blood TCR repertoires of about five healthy adults were deeply sequenced to estimate repertoire size and the extent of clonotype sharing between individuals. To increase sequencing depth and limit assay-specific biases, different laboratories used diverse techniques to prepare libraries and sequence TCR repertoires. Between about 0.94 and 10 billion PBMCs per donor were obtained by leukapheresis. The full study reports these points: Sampling was restricted to blood, and TCR repertoires in tissue are likely to differ from TCR repertoires in blood. The small number of donors limited the genetic and exposure-history diversity represented. Based on pairwise subsampling, the degree of clonotype sharing among donors was expected to be affected by sequencing depth.

Donors were healthy HIV-negative adults with no recently reported acute infections or vaccinations. Every donor was a Caucasian adult residing in Nashville, Tennessee, USA. For unsorted samples, roughly 91 million PBMCs were counted, and genomic DNA was extracted using the QIAamp DNA Blood Mini kit. Blood was obtained by leukapheresis, after which PBMCs were separated by Ficoll-Histopaque density gradient centrifugation and cryopreserved in liquid nitrogen vapor phase. The sample taken for sequencing was PBMCs. The sequence is built from TRBV4-1 and TRBJ2-3, with 8 bases matching TRBD2. The receptor was derived from a woman between 40 and 55 years old in good health. Some clones in this sample may be carry-over from other donors' samples. The DNA sequence is as follows: TGCGCCAGCAGCCAACCGGGGGGGAGGGCCACAGATACGCAGTATTTT. This encodes CASSQPGGRATDTQYF.